This paragraph covers one TCR beta chain sequence. This sample was taken from a study of blood T cell repertoires in COVID-19. TCRdb's table, derived via immunoSEQ multiplex PCR, lists solely in-frame clones and lacks some. Of 210,000 or so clones in the sample, 70% to 90% were seen once. Those enrolled, adults aged roughly 18 to 89 years, came from around 25 US areas. V lost 0 bases, J lost 3 bases, and 6 bases lay in between. CDR3 size: 14 residues. CDR1 is MNHEY and CDR2 is SVGAGI in the germline V gene. The specimen sequenced was PBMCs or T cells enriched from blood (not recorded which). The receptor was derived from a man younger than 45 who had recovered from COVID-19. The rearrangement links TRBV6-5 to TRBJ1-5; D possibly corresponds to TRBD1 (5 bases). CDR3 in DNA: TGTGCCAGCAGTTACTCAGGGGTCAATCAGCCCCAGCATTTT. This gives the protein CASSYSGVNQPQHF.